Following are 10 T cell receptor beta chains from one sample sequenced in a study of T cell changes during pregnancy in multiple sclerosis. Assay: immunoSEQ multiplex PCR; the TCRdb copy retains only in-frame clones and omits some. The sample carries roughly 72,000 clones, about 93% recorded once. Here the sequenced sample was CD4+ T cells from peripheral blood mononuclear cells, taken after pregnancy. All receptors derive from a female donor with multiple sclerosis, enrolled in a pregnancy study.

The chain employs TRBV28 and TRBJ2-1; D uncertain. CDR3 length: 15 residues. V dropped 8 bases and J dropped 0 bases, with 14 bases sitting between them. The germline gives CDR1 MDHEN, CDR2 SYDVKM. CDR3 sequence (DNA): TGTGCCAGCCTCAGTAGCCCCCTCTCCTACAATGAGCAGTTCTTC. This codes for CASLSSPLSYNEQFF.

The chain carries TRBV27 and TRBJ2-7; a weak D match, TRBD2 (6 bases). The V end was cut by 2 bases, the J end by 6 bases, with 17 bases between. The germline V gene has CDR1 MNHEY and CDR2 SMNVEV (reference sequence). This CDR3 is 15 amino acids long. CDR3 DNA: TGTGCCAGCAGTTTACTAGCCCAGGCCGGGGGCGAGCAGTACTTC. It specifies CASSLLAQAGGEQYF.

The V and J genes are TRBV6-1 and TRBJ2-7; 9 bases map to TRBD1. Per the germline V gene, CDR1 is MNHNS and CDR2 is SASEGT. The CDR3 extends over 14 amino acids. J lost 6 bases, V lost 4 bases, and 7 bases had no gene match. The CDR3: CASSVRTGATEQYF. CDR3 DNA: TGTGCCAGCAGTGTTCGGACAGGGGCGACCGAGCAGTACTTC.

J is TRBJ2-7 and V is TRBV11-2; D may be TRBD1 (5 bases). Trimming left V 5 bases short and J 4 bases short, with 12 bases between. Germline-derived CDR1 and CDR2 are SGHAT and FQNNGV. The CDR3 spans 13 residues. This chain's CDR3 is CASSLIRQYEQYF. The CDR3, as DNA: TGTGCCAGCAGCCTAATAAGACAGTACGAGCAGTACTTC.

The chain combines TRBV9 with TRBJ2-3; 12 nucleotides agree with TRBD2. V lost 4 bases, J lost 1 base, and 10 bases stayed unmatched. The germline gives CDR1 SGDLS, CDR2 YYNGEE. There are 18 residues in the CDR3. The CDR3: CASSSPGTSGWGTDTQYF. The CDR3 DNA reads as TGTGCCAGCAGCTCTCCCGGGACTAGCGGGTGGGGCACAGATACGCAGTATTTT. Variable domain in full (rest from reference TRBV9 and TRBJ2-3): DSGVTQTPKHLITATGQRVTLRCSPRSGDLSVYWYQQSLDQGLQFLIQYYNGEERAKGNILERFSAQQFPDLHSELNLSSLELGDSALYFCASSSPGTSGWGTDTQYFGPGTRLTVL.

The rearrangement joins TRBV27 to TRBJ1-5; 7 bases fit TRBD1. This CDR3 region has 16 residues. V lost 0 bases and J lost 2; bases outside the gene matches: 4. Germline V gives CDR1 MNHEY, CDR2 SMNVEV (reference sequence). The CDR3 DNA sequence: TGTGCCAGCAGTTTATCTAGGACAGGCGGCAATCAGCCCCAGCATTTT. As protein: CASSLSRTGGNQPQHF.

V and J are TRBV16 and TRBJ2-7; a weak D match, TRBD1 (6 bases). This CDR3 comprises 15 residues. V dropped 7 bases and J dropped 4 bases, with 20 bases sitting between them. Germline CDR1 is KGHSY and CDR2 is FQNENV. The CDR3 region is CASTIEQGALYEQYF. DNA for the CDR3: TGTGCCAGCACCATAGAACAGGGAGCCCTTTACGAGCAGTACTTC.

This chain uses TRBV19 with TRBJ1-3; a possible D gene is TRBD1 (6 bases). Trimming cost V 5 bases and J 2 bases, with 13 bases left between them. CDR3 size: 15 residues. Germline V gene lookup returns CDR1 LNHDA and CDR2 SQIVND (reference sequence). The CDR3 sequence: CASSESGTTGNTIYF. The CDR3 DNA reads as TGTGCCAGTAGTGAATCCGGGACAACTGGAAACACCATATATTTT.

As regards this clone: An end of the junction differs from the germline gene, which may be a read error. In nucleotides, the CDR3 is TGTGCTAGCAGCTTACGACACGGGAGTACAGATACGCAGTATTTT. It specifies CASSLRHGSTDTQYF. The chain is built from TRBV7-7 and TRBJ2-3, with a possible D match to TRBD2 (6 bases). Germline loops: CDR1 SSHAT, CDR2 FNYEAQ (reference sequence). The CDR3 length is 15 residues.

The chain carries TRBV28 and TRBJ2-5, with D possibly TRBD1 on 6 matching bases. CDR1 and CDR2 (germline): MDHEN, SYDVKM. V gave up 7 bases and J gave up 2 bases, with 20 bases separating them. The CDR3 is 16 amino acids. The CDR3 is CASTPLGQGNQETQYF. The CDR3 DNA reads as TGTGCCAGCACTCCACTCGGGCAGGGGAATCAAGAGACCCAGTACTTC. Filled out from reference TRBV28 and TRBJ2-5, the complete variable domain reads DVKVTQSSRYLVKRTGEKVFLECVQDMDHENMFWYRQDPGLGLRLIYFSYDVKMKEKGDIPEGYSVSREKKERFSLILESASTNQTSMYLCASTPLGQGNQETQYFGPGTRLLVL.